This is a list of T cell receptor beta chains from one sample in a study of patients and donors after allogeneic stem cell transplantation. TCRdb ran MiXCR on the RT-PCR reads and lists one entry per CDR3 protein. The data contain approximately 200,000 distinct CDR3 sequences, around 40% of them singletons. Sequenced: blood, either unsorted or a sorted T cell fraction (not recorded which). The receptors were gathered from a human donor who was either an allogeneic HSCT recipient or a stem cell or donor lymphocyte infusion donor (not recorded which). It is not recorded whose cells these are; they may come from a transplant donor. CDR3s include the opening cysteine and the closing phenylalanine or tryptophan. The D gene is left open where the match is weak. For some rows the clone size is stated as once, few or many, or as a class when expanded; others skip it.

abundance: -
j_gene: TRBJ1-5
d_gene: -
v_gene: TRBV20-1
CDR3nt: TGCAGTGCTAGAGCGGACAGCGTTAGGAATCAGCCCCAGCATTTT
CDR3aa: CSARADSVRNQPQHF

abundance: few
j_gene: TRBJ2-4
d_gene: -
v_gene: TRBV10-3
CDR3nt: TGTGCCATCAGTGACTTCCAAGTGGGTCGGGGGAAAAAAAACATTCAGTACTTC
CDR3aa: CAISDFQVGRGKKNIQYF

abundance: -
j_gene: TRBJ1-1
d_gene: -
v_gene: TRBV3-1
CDR3nt: TGTGCCAGCAGCCGAATGAACTCTGAAGCTTTCTTT
CDR3aa: CASSRMNSEAFF

abundance: -
j_gene: TRBJ1-1
d_gene: -
v_gene: TRBV6-6
CDR3nt: TGTGCCAGCAGTTCCGCGGACAGTATACCTGAAGCTTTCTTT
CDR3aa: CASSSADSIPEAFF

abundance: -
j_gene: TRBJ1-6
d_gene: TRBD1
v_gene: TRBV5-1
CDR3nt: TGCGCCAGCAGCGGAGGGACAGGGCCGGGATCACCCCTCCACTTT
CDR3aa: CASSGGTGPGSPLHF

abundance: -
j_gene: TRBJ2-7
d_gene: TRBD2
v_gene: TRBV12-3/TRBV12-4
CDR3nt: TGTGCCAGCAGTTGGGGGGGAGAGCTTCACGAGCAGTACTTC
CDR3aa: CASSWGGELHEQYF

abundance: -
j_gene: TRBJ1-2
d_gene: -
v_gene: TRBV30
CDR3nt: TGTGCCTGGAGTATTCGGACCTATGGCTACACCTTC
CDR3aa: CAWSIRTYGYTF

abundance: -
j_gene: TRBJ1-1
d_gene: TRBD1
v_gene: TRBV5-5
CDR3nt: TGTGCCAGCAGCTATAGACAGGGGCGTAACACTGAAGCTTTCTTT
CDR3aa: CASSYRQGRNTEAFF

abundance: -
j_gene: TRBJ1-6
d_gene: TRBD1
v_gene: TRBV3-1
CDR3nt: TGTGCCAGCAGCCTCCGGACAGGGAGAACTAATTCACCCCTCCACTTT
CDR3aa: CASSLRTGRTNSPLHF

abundance: -
j_gene: TRBJ1-5
d_gene: TRBD1
v_gene: TRBV12-3/TRBV12-4
CDR3nt: TGTGCCAGCAGTTTAGCCCTGGACAGGGTAGGGAATCAGCCCCAGCATTTT
CDR3aa: CASSLALDRVGNQPQHF

abundance: few
j_gene: TRBJ1-1
d_gene: -
v_gene: TRBV15
CDR3nt: TGTGCCACCAGTCGGACTGGGGGCACTGAAGCTTTCTTT
CDR3aa: CATSRTGGTEAFF

abundance: -
j_gene: TRBJ1-5
d_gene: TRBD1
v_gene: TRBV7-9
CDR3nt: TGTGCCAGCAGCCCGTCGACAGGGAGCAATCAGCCCCAGCATTTT
CDR3aa: CASSPSTGSNQPQHF

abundance: -
j_gene: TRBJ1-4
d_gene: TRBD1
v_gene: TRBV5-5
CDR3nt: TGTGCCAGCAGCTTGGAGGGCACAGGGGGAGAAAAACTGTTTTTT
CDR3aa: CASSLEGTGGEKLFF

abundance: -
j_gene: TRBJ1-4
d_gene: TRBD1
v_gene: TRBV4-1
CDR3nt: TGCGCCAGCAGCGGCCGACAGGGGGCGGCTAATGAAAAACTGTTTTTT
CDR3aa: CASSGRQGAANEKLFF

abundance: few
j_gene: TRBJ2-1
d_gene: TRBD2
v_gene: TRBV20-1
CDR3nt: TGCAGTGCTATTCGACTAGCGGGGGCCAATGAGCAGTTCTTC
CDR3aa: CSAIRLAGANEQFF

abundance: -
j_gene: TRBJ2-7
d_gene: -
v_gene: TRBV4-1
CDR3nt: TGCGCCAGCAGCCAAGATGGGCGCGGTTACGAGCAGTACTTC
CDR3aa: CASSQDGRGYEQYF

abundance: many
j_gene: TRBJ2-7
d_gene: -
v_gene: TRBV27
CDR3nt: TGTGCCAGCAGTTTTTCAGGGGATGAGCAGTACTTC
CDR3aa: CASSFSGDEQYF

abundance: few
j_gene: TRBJ1-1
d_gene: -
v_gene: TRBV4-3
CDR3nt: TGCGCCAGCAGCCAAGTCGACAGAAGAAACACTGAAGCTTTCTTT
CDR3aa: CASSQVDRRNTEAFF

abundance: -
j_gene: TRBJ2-4
d_gene: -
v_gene: TRBV20-1
CDR3nt: TGCAGTGCTAACGGGGCCCTAGCCAAAAACATTCAGTACTTC
CDR3aa: CSANGALAKNIQYF

abundance: -
j_gene: TRBJ1-5
d_gene: TRBD1
v_gene: TRBV24-1
CDR3nt: TGTGCCACCAGTGACGCCGGGACAGGGGGCGTAAGTCAGCCCCAGCATTTT
CDR3aa: CATSDAGTGGVSQPQHF

abundance: few
j_gene: TRBJ2-1
d_gene: -
v_gene: TRBV5-6
CDR3nt: TGTGCCAGCTCCCTAGGGCGCTCCTACAATGAGCAGTTCTTC
CDR3aa: CASSLGRSYNEQFF

abundance: -
j_gene: TRBJ1-1
d_gene: -
v_gene: TRBV5-1
CDR3nt: TGCGCCAGCAGCTTGGAACGGGAGACTGAAGCTTTCTTT
CDR3aa: CASSLERETEAFF

abundance: -
j_gene: TRBJ2-7
d_gene: -
v_gene: TRBV5-1
CDR3nt: TGCGCCAGCAGTGGGACCGCCGCCTACGAGCAGTACTTC
CDR3aa: CASSGTAAYEQYF

abundance: few
j_gene: TRBJ1-2
d_gene: -
v_gene: TRBV7-2
CDR3nt: TGTGCCAGCAGCGCCACCGGGACGGTCTATGGCTACACCTTC
CDR3aa: CASSATGTVYGYTF

abundance: -
j_gene: TRBJ1-1
d_gene: -
v_gene: TRBV6-6
CDR3nt: TGTGCCAGCAAATTACATACGGGCACTGAAGCTTTCTTT
CDR3aa: CASKLHTGTEAFF

abundance: -
j_gene: TRBJ1-5
d_gene: -
v_gene: TRBV25-1
CDR3nt: TGTGCCAGCAGTGAATCCGCAGGGAGTCAGCCCCAGCATTTT
CDR3aa: CASSESAGSQPQHF

abundance: once
j_gene: TRBJ2-7
d_gene: -
v_gene: TRBV5-1
CDR3nt: TGCGCCAGCAGCTTCATCGGGCAGGCTTACTCCTACGAGCAGTACTTC
CDR3aa: CASSFIGQAYSYEQYF

abundance: few
j_gene: TRBJ1-1
d_gene: -
v_gene: TRBV30
CDR3nt: TGTGCCTGGAGTCAGGGAGGCAACACTGAAGCTTTCTTT
CDR3aa: CAWSQGGNTEAFF

abundance: few
j_gene: TRBJ1-1
d_gene: -
v_gene: TRBV3-1
CDR3nt: TGTGCCAGCAGCCAAGTGCTGGGGACTGAAGCTTTCTTT
CDR3aa: CASSQVLGTEAFF

abundance: few
j_gene: TRBJ1-5
d_gene: TRBD1
v_gene: TRBV20-1
CDR3nt: TGCAGTGCTAGCTTAGGGGGCGGAATAGCTCAGCCCCAGCATTTT
CDR3aa: CSASLGGGIAQPQHF

abundance: once
j_gene: TRBJ1-4
d_gene: TRBD1
v_gene: TRBV4-1
CDR3nt: TGCGCCAGCAGCCAAGCCAGGGGGGAAAAACTGTTTTTT
CDR3aa: CASSQARGEKLFF

abundance: -
j_gene: TRBJ1-5
d_gene: -
v_gene: TRBV12-3/TRBV12-4
CDR3nt: TGTGCCAGCAGTGACCGATACTTCAATCAGCCCCAGCATTTT
CDR3aa: CASSDRYFNQPQHF

abundance: -
j_gene: TRBJ1-3
d_gene: -
v_gene: TRBV11-2
CDR3nt: TGTGCCAGCAGCCGTGGGGGAGCCGGAAACACCATATATTTT
CDR3aa: CASSRGGAGNTIYF